This is a list of T cell receptor beta chains from one sample in a study of T cell responses to AZD1222 COVID-19 vaccine. The protocol was immunoSEQ multiplex PCR, while the TCRdb copy is restricted to in-frame clones and leaves out a portion. Of around 110,000 clones detected, approximately 90% appear once; the ten largest clones hold approximately 4.8%. The material was peripheral blood, obtained 28 days after the second AZD1222 dose. The source of these receptors is an adult who received the AZD1222 COVID-19 vaccine. Each CDR3 is given with its conserved first and last residue. Each record gives: D gene, clone size, V gene, J gene, CDR3 DNA, CDR3 protein. A D gene is named only where the DNA matches it firmly. Some rows have no size entry. The others give once, few or many, or a class for an expanded clone.

>-|-|TRBV7-3|TRBJ2-5
TGTGCCAGCAGCTTAATAGGAGAGACCCAGTACTTC
CASSLIGETQYF
>-|-|TRBV7-2|TRBJ2-5
TGTGCCAGCAGCTTAGTGGGTCTACAAGAGACCCAGTACTTC
CASSLVGLQETQYF
>TRBD2|-|TRBV27|TRBJ2-3
TGTGCCAGCAGTTTATTGCGGGGAGCGGGACTAGCTACAGATACGCAGTATTTT
CASSLLRGAGLATDTQYF
>-|-|TRBV3-1/TRBV3-2|TRBJ2-7
TGTGCCAGCAGCCAAGTGGGGGTCTACGAGCAGTACTTC
CASSQVGVYEQYF
>-|once|TRBV24-1|TRBJ2-7
TGTGCCACCAGTGAACCCGGGACCTACGAGCAGTACTTC
CATSEPGTYEQYF
>TRBD1|-|TRBV28|TRBJ2-2
TGTGCCAGCAGTTCCACCGGACAGGGGCACACCGGGGAGCTGTTTTTT
CASSSTGQGHTGELFF
>-|-|TRBV5-1|TRBJ2-2
TGCGCCAGCAGCTTGGATGGGACAAACACCGGGGAGCTGTTTTTT
CASSLDGTNTGELFF
>-|-|TRBV6-1|TRBJ1-5
TGTGCCAGCAGTGAAGCGGACGCCAGTCGGAATTTGGCCCAGCATTTT
CASSEADASRNLAQHF
>TRBD1|few|TRBV4-2|TRBJ1-2
TGTGCCAGCAGCCACAAGGGGGACAGCTATGGCTACACCTTC
CASSHKGDSYGYTF
>-|-|TRBV6-5|TRBJ1-2
TGTGCCAGCAGCCCCGGGACGGTCTATGGCTACACCTTC
CASSPGTVYGYTF
>TRBD1|once|TRBV19|TRBJ2-5
TGTGCCAGTAGTGAACAGGGGGCAGGGGAGACCCAGTACTTC
CASSEQGAGETQYF
>-|-|TRBV2|TRBJ2-5
TGTGCCAGCAGCGCCCGGGGGACCCAGTACTTC
CASSARGTQYF
>-|-|TRBV6-5|TRBJ2-1
TGTGCCAGCAAGGCCGGGGCGAGCTCCTACAATGAGCAGTTCTTC
CASKAGASSYNEQFF
>-|-|TRBV5-5|TRBJ2-2
TGTGCCAGCAGCTTAGTAAGGGGGGAGAACACCGGGGAGCTGTTTTTT
CASSLVRGENTGELFF
>TRBD1|-|TRBV19|TRBJ2-1
TGTGCCAGTAGCTCGGGACAGGGGAACTACAATGAGCAGTTCTTC
CASSSGQGNYNEQFF
>-|-|TRBV6-1|TRBJ1-1
TGTGCCAGCAGTGAAGAGGGACCGAACACTGAAGCTTTCTTT
CASSEEGPNTEAFF
>TRBD1|-|TRBV6-5|TRBJ2-7
TGTGCCAGCAGCCGGGACAGGGACTACGAGCAGTACTTC
CASSRDRDYEQYF
>-|-|TRBV19|TRBJ1-1
TGTGCCAGTAGCCCTGCAGAGAACACTGAAGCTTTCTTT
CASSPAENTEAFF
>-|-|TRBV29-1|TRBJ2-7
TGCAGCACCGGGACCGTCTACGAGCAGTACTTC
CSTGTVYEQYF
>-|-|TRBV30|TRBJ1-6
TGTGCCTGGACCACCTCCCTTGGTTCACCCCTCCACTTT
CAWTTSLGSPLHF
>-|-|TRBV28|TRBJ2-7
TGTGCCAGCAGTTACTTATGGGACAACGAATACGAGCAGTACTTC
CASSYLWDNEYEQYF
>-|-|TRBV10-3|TRBJ1-1
TGTGCCATCAGTCCTCCCCCCACAGGGAACACTGAAGCTTTCTTT
CAISPPPTGNTEAFF
>TRBD1|-|TRBV19|TRBJ1-2
TGTGCCAGTAGAGACAGGGGGCTAGACTATGGCTACACCTTC
CASRDRGLDYGYTF
>-|-|TRBV15|TRBJ1-1
TGTGCCACCAGCAGGGCGGGCCTCCTCACCCCTGAAGCTTTCTTT
CATSRAGLLTPEAFF